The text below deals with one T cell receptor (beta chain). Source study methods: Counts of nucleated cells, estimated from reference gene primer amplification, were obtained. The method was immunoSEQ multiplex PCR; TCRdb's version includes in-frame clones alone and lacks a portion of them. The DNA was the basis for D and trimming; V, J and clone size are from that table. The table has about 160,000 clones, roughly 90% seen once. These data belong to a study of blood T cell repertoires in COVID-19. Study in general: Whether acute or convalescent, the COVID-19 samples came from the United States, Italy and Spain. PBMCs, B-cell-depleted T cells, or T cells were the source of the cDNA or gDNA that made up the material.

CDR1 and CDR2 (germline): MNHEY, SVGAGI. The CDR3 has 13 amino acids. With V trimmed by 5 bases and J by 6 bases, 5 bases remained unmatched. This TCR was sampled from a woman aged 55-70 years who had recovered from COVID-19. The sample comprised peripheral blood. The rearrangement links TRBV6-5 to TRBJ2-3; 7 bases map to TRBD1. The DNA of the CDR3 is TGTGCCAGCAGTAGGGGGCCCCCGGATACGCAGTATTTT. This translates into CASSRGPPDTQYF.